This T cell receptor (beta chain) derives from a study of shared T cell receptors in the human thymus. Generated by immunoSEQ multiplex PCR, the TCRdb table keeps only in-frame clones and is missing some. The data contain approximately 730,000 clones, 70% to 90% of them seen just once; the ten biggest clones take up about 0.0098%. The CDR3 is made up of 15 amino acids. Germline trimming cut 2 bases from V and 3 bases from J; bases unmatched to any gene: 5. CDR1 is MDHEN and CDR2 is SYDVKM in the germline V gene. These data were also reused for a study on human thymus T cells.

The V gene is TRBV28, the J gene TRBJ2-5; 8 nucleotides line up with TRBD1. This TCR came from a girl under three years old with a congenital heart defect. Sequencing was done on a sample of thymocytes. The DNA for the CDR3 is TGTGCCAGCAGTTTACGACAGGGGTGGGAAGAGACCCAGTACTTC. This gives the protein CASSLRQGWEETQYF.